The present TCR beta chain was sequenced within a study of CD8 T cells in ankylosing spondylitis (dated by TCRdb to about 2017). Regarding the research as a whole: To find TCR variants linked to disease, the study profiled T cell receptor beta repertoires in ankylosing spondylitis patients and healthy donors. The full study cohort was made up of approximately 24 ankylosing spondylitis patients and roughly 100 healthy donors. Peripheral blood was sampled, and synovial fluid was also collected from ankylosing spondylitis patients.

Instrument used: Illumina HiSeq 2500. TCR beta libraries were prepared by quantitative 5'-RACE with molecular barcodes. Turning to the authors' computational methods: Disease-linked TCR variants were identified with a new computational method built on a probabilistic model of VDJ rearrangement. TCRdb reworked the public reads: Q25 trimming with fastp, MiXCR clone assembly, productive beta chains retained. Each CDR3 protein appears once, grouped with its most common genes and DNA. The V and J calls follow TCRdb's processing rather than the paper's. The sample table lists more than 110,000 distinct CDR3 sequences, 6.5% to 8.5% of them with a count of one. The top ten constitute roughly 8% of the sample. Of note for this clonotype: What antigen it recognizes has not been identified. Base qualities are not recorded, but no much larger clone differs from it by a single base.

Broader findings and caveats from the paper: The disease-linked clones were reported as significantly enriched in matched synovial fluid samples from ankylosing spondylitis patients. In peripheral blood, the disease-linked clones were found at relatively low frequencies and had a CD8+ phenotype. Blood from ankylosing spondylitis patients appeared to be characterized by a TCR beta motif composed of about eight highly homologous amino acid variants. Some TCR beta motif variants had previously been reported in synovial fluid and blood of reactive arthritis patients, which suggested common disease-initiation mechanisms.

For each ankylosing spondylitis patient, the synovial fluid sample was matched to a blood sample from that same patient. The germline V gene sets CDR1 to KGHSH and CDR2 to LQKENI. V drops 3 bases and J drops 7 bases, leaving 18 bases in between. From cysteine to phenylalanine, the CDR3 is 15 amino acids long. The kept DNA is CDR3 alone, 45 bases in frame from the first base. This clonotype was sampled from a male donor with ankylosing spondylitis. The sequence is built from TRBV18 and TRBJ1-2, with no D gene named confidently. The sample was synovial fluid, either unsorted or a sorted T cell fraction (not recorded which). The DNA sequence reads TGTGCCAGCTCACCTGAAGGACGTACGAGAGGTGGCTACACCTTC. Translated, this gives CASSPEGRTRGGYTF.